This T cell receptor beta chain was documented in a study of T cells in Graves' hyperthyroidism and ophthalmopathy. This clonotype was seen many times. CDR3 length: 15 amino acids. Trimming pared 0 bases from V and 4 bases from J, leaving 11 bases between. The germline CDR1 and CDR2 sequences are SGHKS and YYEKEE (reference sequence). Template material for amplifying TCR beta CDR3 regions consisted of RNA transcripts. First-round RT-PCR with HTBI primers amplified the TCR CDR3 region. TCRdb independently ran MiXCR on the multiplex PCR reads; one entry per CDR3 protein. There are nearly 600,000 distinct CDR3 sequences in the sample; approximately 14% occur only once, and roughly 5.5% lies in the top ten.

Sequencing was done on a sample of blood. This chain uses TRBV5-5 with TRBJ2-1; no definite D call. The origin of this receptor is a woman aged 25 to 39 with Graves' hyperthyroidism that later progressed to Graves' ophthalmopathy. As DNA, the CDR3 is TGTGCCAGCAGCTTGGCCGCGGCCGTATACAATGAGCAGTTCTTC. This codes for CASSLAAAVYNEQFF.